This T cell receptor (beta chain) was sequenced for a study of siplizumab effects on memory and regulatory T cells. Study in general: Siplizumab-treated (about 0.9 ug/mL) and drug-free mixed lymphocyte reactions were paired.

Each sample yielded 90,000 to 100,000 assayed TCR templates. Only in-frame clones appear in the TCRdb table, and some are missing; sequencing was by immunoSEQ multiplex PCR. The table lists some 15,000 clones, 40% to 45% of them singletons. The study's findings and limits: The study found naive T cells seemingly more diverse than memory cells and seemingly major alloresponse contributors. Treatment with siplizumab left mappable alloreactive CD4+ clones averaging about 63% Treg-derived, compared with 25% to 30% in controls.

The ends were cut back, 5 bases at V and 2 bases at J, with 12 bases in the middle. There are 15 residues in the CDR3. Germline CDR1 reads MNHEY; CDR2 reads SVGAGI. An approximately six-day coculture at 37°C was performed with the mixed lymphocyte reaction cells. As for this clone: The antigen remains unidentified.

The J gene is TRBJ2-2, the V gene TRBV6-5, with D possibly being TRBD1 (6 bases). The sequence derives from a human donor in good health; the cells came from an allogeneic mixed lymphocyte reaction. Some clones in this sample may be carry-over from other donors' samples. The source material was CFSE-low (dividing) CD4+ T cells sorted from an allogeneic mixed lymphocyte reaction. The CDR3 is CASSPGQQNTGELFF. The CDR3, as DNA: TGTGCCAGCAGTCCCGGACAGCAAAACACCGGGGAGCTGTTTTTT.